Listed below are T cell receptor beta chains from one sample, sequenced in a study of blood T cells in healthy people across ages. TCRdb ran MiXCR on the 5' RACE reads and lists one entry per CDR3 protein. The sample gives fewer than 700,000 distinct CDR3 sequences, roughly 43% of which show up once; 20% to 25% is in the top ten. Sequencing input: blood. The receptors originated from an elderly man in good health. The CDR3 runs from the conserved cysteine through the conserved F or W. D genes are given only for firm matches. Some rows mark clone size as missing; the rest say once, few, many or name a class of expanded clone.

cdr3_aa	cdr3_nt	d_call	j_call	v_call	clone_size
CRPCPGYTEAFF	TGCAGACCTTGCCCGGGGTACACTGAAGCTTTCTTT	.	TRBJ1-1	TRBV29-1	few
CASSYARGQPQHF	TGTGCCAGCAGTTACGCGAGGGGTCAGCCCCAGCATTTT	.	TRBJ1-5	TRBV6-2/TRBV6-3	.
CASSQGTSSSGANVLTF	TGTGCCAGCAGCCAGGGCACTAGCAGCTCTGGGGCCAACGTCCTGACTTTC	.	TRBJ2-6	TRBV12-3/TRBV12-4	few
CASSPAGLYGYTF	TGTGCCAGCAGCCCCGCGGGTCTATATGGCTACACCTTC	.	TRBJ1-2	TRBV3-1	.
CSARDHDSSSYKEQFF	TGCAGTGCTAGAGATCATGACTCTAGCTCCTACAAGGAGCAGTTCTTC	.	TRBJ2-1	TRBV20-1	.
CSVEPPWNLLAGGRYTDTQYF	TGCAGCGTTGAACCTCCCTGGAATTTACTAGCGGGGGGGCGGTACACAGATACGCAGTATTTT	TRBD2	TRBJ2-3	TRBV29-1	once
CSARPRQEGINYEQYF	TGCAGTGCTAGACCCCGTCAGGAAGGGATAAATTACGAGCAGTACTTC	.	TRBJ2-7	TRBV20-1	few
CASSDSGGTDTQYF	TGTGCCAGCAGTGACTCGGGGGGAACAGATACGCAGTATTTT	.	TRBJ2-3	TRBV6-4	.
CSAQTGLETQYF	TGCAGTGCCCAGACAGGGTTGGAGACCCAGTACTTC	TRBD1	TRBJ2-5	TRBV20-1	.
CASSPFSPGSNEKLFF	TGTGCCAGCAGTCCCTTCTCGCCAGGGAGCAATGAAAAACTGTTTTTT	.	TRBJ1-4	TRBV28	.
CAISESGGQETQYF	TGTGCCATCAGTGAGTCGGGGGGACAAGAGACCCAGTACTTC	.	TRBJ2-5	TRBV10-3	few
CSARTRWEQYF	TGCAGTGCTAGAACTCGGTGGGAGCAGTACTTC	.	TRBJ2-4	TRBV20-1	.
CASSPSGPNTDTQYF	TGTGCCAGCAGTCCTAGCGGGCCCAACACAGATACGCAGTATTTT	TRBD2	TRBJ2-3	TRBV28	few
CAISDQPGGNTDTQYF	TGTGCCATCAGTGACCAGCCCGGGGGTAACACAGATACGCAGTATTTT	.	TRBJ2-3	TRBV10-3	many
CASSVEGFHTDTQFF	TGTGCCAGCAGCGTAGAAGGCTTCCACACAGATACGCAGTTCTTC	.	TRBJ2-1	TRBV9	.
CSARDPRLATLNEQFF	TGCAGTGCTAGAGATCCGCGGCTAGCCACGCTTAATGAGCAGTTCTTC	.	TRBJ2-1	TRBV20-1	.
CASGKSGEKRTQYF	TGTGCCAGCGGTAAATCCGGAGAGAAGAGGACCCAGTACTTC	.	TRBJ2-5	TRBV12-3/TRBV12-4	.
CASSRIGAPPDEQFF	TGTGCCAGCAGCCGGATAGGCGCCCCACCAGATGAGCAGTTCTTC	.	TRBJ2-1	TRBV9	.
CSVRGQEQFF	TGCAGCGTCAGGGGTCAGGAGCAGTTCTTC	.	TRBJ2-1	TRBV29-1	.
CSGTGFADTQYF	TGCAGCGGTACAGGTTTCGCAGATACGCAGTATTTT	.	TRBJ2-3	TRBV29-1	few
CASSPPTGENEKLFF	TGTGCCAGCTCACCACCGACGGGGGAGAATGAAAAACTGTTTTTT	.	TRBJ1-4	TRBV18	.
CASGLAEVDTQYF	TGTGCCTCCGGACTAGCGGAGGTGGATACGCAGTATTTT	TRBD2	TRBJ2-3	TRBV10-3	few
CAARGGSNQPQHF	TGTGCCGCCCGGGGGGGGAGCAATCAGCCCCAGCATTTT	.	TRBJ1-5	TRBV19	.
CASNPNTGELFF	TGTGCCAGCAACCCGAACACCGGGGAGCTGTTTTTT	.	TRBJ2-2	TRBV6-6	many